This TCR beta chain derives from a study of blood T cell repertoires in COVID-19. Overall study: Acute and convalescent COVID-19 specimens originated in the United States, Italy and Spain. PBMCs, B-cell-depleted T cells, or T cells provided the cDNA or gDNA that made up the material.

CDR3 length equals 14 residues. Trimming shortened V by 5 bases and J by 6 bases, and 15 bases separated the two germline ends. Germline V CDR1 and CDR2: SGHKS, YYEKEE (reference sequence). Original methodology: The authors estimated nucleated cell counts from reference gene primer amplification. Sequencing used immunoSEQ multiplex PCR; TCRdb keeps in-frame clones, though not all of them. V and J calls and clone size are those listed in that table; D and trimming were worked out from the DNA. The sample lists tens of thousands of clones, over 80% seen once, with approximately 8.8% in the top ten. Sequencing used peripheral blood. The gene calls are TRBV5-5 and TRBJ1-5; D is possibly TRBD1 (6 bases). The receptor was derived from a human donor with active COVID-19. The donor label of this sample is uncertain. As DNA, the CDR3 is TGTGCCAGCAGGTCTCAGGGGCCTGGTCAGCCCCAGCATTTT. Amino acid sequence: CASRSQGPGQPQHF.